The sequence of this T cell receptor beta chain was determined in a study of cytomegalovirus exposure and HLA in healthy donors. Study conclusions and caveats: Overall, 164 TCR beta chains were annotated as cytomegalovirus-associated. Despite most TCR sequences being rare, some public TCRs occurred in many donors. A few CMV-associated chains were confirmed in vitro to be specific for CMV antigens. Reported results showed that the classifier diagnosed cytomegalovirus status with high specificity and sensitivity.

The protocol was immunoSEQ multiplex PCR, while the TCRdb copy is restricted to in-frame clones and leaves out a portion. The sample contains more than 95,000 clones, approximately 94% of which appear only once. The CDR3 is made up of 16 amino acids. J lost 4 bases, V lost 1 base, and 4 bases had no gene match. Germline loops: CDR1 MDHEN, CDR2 SYDVKM. Concerning this clone itself: The antigen is not known.

The V and J genes are TRBV28 and TRBJ2-5; TRBD1 matches 12 bases. This clonotype originated in a man between 18 and 29 years old in good health and CMV-seronegative. Sequencing was carried out using PBMCs. CDR3 sequence (DNA): TGTGCCAGCAGTTTATTGGGACAGGGGGCAGCAGAGACCCAGTACTTC. Protein sequence: CASSLLGQGAAETQYF. The full variable domain, its missing parts supplied by reference TRBV28 and TRBJ2-5, is DVKVTQSSRYLVKRTGEKVFLECVQDMDHENMFWYRQDPGLGLRLIYFSYDVKMKEKGDIPEGYSVSREKKERFSLILESASTNQTSMYLCASSLLGQGAAETQYFGPGTRLLVL.